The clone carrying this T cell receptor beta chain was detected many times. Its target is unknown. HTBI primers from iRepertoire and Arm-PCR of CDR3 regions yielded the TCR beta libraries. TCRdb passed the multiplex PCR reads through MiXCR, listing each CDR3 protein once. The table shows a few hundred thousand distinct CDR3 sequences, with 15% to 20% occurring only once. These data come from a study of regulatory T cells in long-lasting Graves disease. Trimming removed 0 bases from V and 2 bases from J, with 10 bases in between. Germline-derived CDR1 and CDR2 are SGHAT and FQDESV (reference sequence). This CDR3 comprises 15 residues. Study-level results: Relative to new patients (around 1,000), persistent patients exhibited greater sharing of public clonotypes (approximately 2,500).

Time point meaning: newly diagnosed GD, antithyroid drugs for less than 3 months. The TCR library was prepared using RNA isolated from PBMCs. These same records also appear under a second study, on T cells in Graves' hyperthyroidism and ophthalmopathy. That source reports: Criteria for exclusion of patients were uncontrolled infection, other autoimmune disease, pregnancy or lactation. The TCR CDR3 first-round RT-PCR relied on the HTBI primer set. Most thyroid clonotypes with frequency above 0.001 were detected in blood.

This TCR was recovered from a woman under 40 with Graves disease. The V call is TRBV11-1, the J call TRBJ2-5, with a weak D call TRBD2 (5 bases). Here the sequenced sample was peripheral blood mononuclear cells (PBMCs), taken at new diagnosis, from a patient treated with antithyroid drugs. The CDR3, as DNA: TGTGCCAGCAGCTTAGCAGCGGTGGTGCAAGAGACCCAGTACTTC. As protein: CASSLAAVVQETQYF.